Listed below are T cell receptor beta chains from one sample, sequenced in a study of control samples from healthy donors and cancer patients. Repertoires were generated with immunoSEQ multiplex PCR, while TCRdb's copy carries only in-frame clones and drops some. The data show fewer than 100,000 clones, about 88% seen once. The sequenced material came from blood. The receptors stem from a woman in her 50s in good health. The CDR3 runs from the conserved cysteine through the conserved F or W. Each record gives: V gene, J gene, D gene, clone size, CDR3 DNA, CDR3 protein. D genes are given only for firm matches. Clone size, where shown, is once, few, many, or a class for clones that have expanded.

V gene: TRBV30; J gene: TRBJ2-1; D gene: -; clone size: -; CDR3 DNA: TGTGCCTGGGGGGAGGCGGGGTCCTACAATGAGCAGTTCTTC; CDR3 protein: CAWGEAGSYNEQFF
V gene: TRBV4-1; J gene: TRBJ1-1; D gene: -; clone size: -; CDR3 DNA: TGCGCCAGCAGCCAAGATCAAGGGAACACTGAAGCTTTCTTT; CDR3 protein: CASSQDQGNTEAFF
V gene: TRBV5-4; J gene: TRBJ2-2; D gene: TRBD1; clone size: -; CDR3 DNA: TGTGCCAGCAGCTTGGGGGGACAGGGTACCGGGGAGCTGTTTTTT; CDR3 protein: CASSLGGQGTGELFF
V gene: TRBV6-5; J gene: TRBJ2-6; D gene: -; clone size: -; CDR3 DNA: TGTGCCAGCAGCCTAGGACAGACTGGGGCCAACGTCCTGACTTTC; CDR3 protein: CASSLGQTGANVLTF
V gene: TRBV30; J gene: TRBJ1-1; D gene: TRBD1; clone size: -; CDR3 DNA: TGTGCCTGGATCTCTGACAGGGCGGTATCTGAAGCTTTCTTT; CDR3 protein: CAWISDRAVSEAFF
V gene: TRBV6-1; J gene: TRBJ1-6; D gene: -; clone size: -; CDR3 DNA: TGTGCCAGCAGTGAACTGAAGAGTTGGAATTCACCCCTCCACTTT; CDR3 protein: CASSELKSWNSPLHF
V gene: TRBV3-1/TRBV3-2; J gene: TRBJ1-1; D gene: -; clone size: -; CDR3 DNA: TGTGCCAGCAGCCCTTTCCCAGGAGCTGAAGCTTTCTTT; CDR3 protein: CASSPFPGAEAFF
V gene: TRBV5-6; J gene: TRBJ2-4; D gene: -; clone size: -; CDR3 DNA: TGTGCCAGCAGCTTGGGGTTCGGGGAAAACATTCAGTACTTC; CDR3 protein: CASSLGFGENIQYF
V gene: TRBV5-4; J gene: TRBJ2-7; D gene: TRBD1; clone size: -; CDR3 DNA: TGTGCCAGCAGCTTGGGGGGACAGGGGTGGTACGAGCAGTACTTC; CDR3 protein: CASSLGGQGWYEQYF
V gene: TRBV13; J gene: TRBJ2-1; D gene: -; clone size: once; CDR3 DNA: TGTGCCAGCCGCCGGGACACCTACAATGAGCAGTTCTTC; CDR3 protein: CASRRDTYNEQFF
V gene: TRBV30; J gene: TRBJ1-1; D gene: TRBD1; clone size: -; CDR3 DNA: TGTGCCGGGACAGGGGGCCTTTATGGAGCTTTCTTT; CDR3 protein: CAGTGGLYGAFF
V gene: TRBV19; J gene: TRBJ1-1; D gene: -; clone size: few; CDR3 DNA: TGTGCCAGTACGTTCGGTATGAACACTGAAGCTTTCTTT; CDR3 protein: CASTFGMNTEAFF
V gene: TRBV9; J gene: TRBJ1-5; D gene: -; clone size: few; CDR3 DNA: TGTGCCAGCAGCCTCGGTGGGGGGGACAATCAGCCCCAGCATTTT; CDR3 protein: CASSLGGGDNQPQHF
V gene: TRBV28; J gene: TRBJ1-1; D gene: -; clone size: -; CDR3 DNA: TGTGCCAGCACCCACAGGGAGGGATATAGCACTGAAGCTTTCTTT; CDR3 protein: CASTHREGYSTEAFF
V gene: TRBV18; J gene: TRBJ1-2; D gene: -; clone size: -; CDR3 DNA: TGTGCCAGCTCACCCGGGACACACTATGGCTACACCTTC; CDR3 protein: CASSPGTHYGYTF
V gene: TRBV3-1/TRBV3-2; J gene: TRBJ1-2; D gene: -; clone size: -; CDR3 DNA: TGTGCCAGCAGCCTGGGGGGCTCAAAAGGAGGCTACACCTTC; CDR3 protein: CASSLGGSKGGYTF
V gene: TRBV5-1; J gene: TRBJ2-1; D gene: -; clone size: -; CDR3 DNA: TGCGCCAGCAGCGATAGTGGTCGATCCTACAATGAGCAGTTCTTC; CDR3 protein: CASSDSGRSYNEQFF
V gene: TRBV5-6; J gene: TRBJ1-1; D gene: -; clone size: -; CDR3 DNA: TGTGCCAGCAGCTTGGCCGGGCCGGCCCGTGAAGCTTTCTTT; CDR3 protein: CASSLAGPAREAFF
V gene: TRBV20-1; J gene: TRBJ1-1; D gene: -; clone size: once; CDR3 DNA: TGCAGTGCTAGGATCGGGGGCGAAGCTTTCTTT; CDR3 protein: CSARIGGEAFF
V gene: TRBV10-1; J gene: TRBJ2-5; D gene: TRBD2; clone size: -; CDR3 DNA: TGCGCCAGCAGTGAACTAGCGGGGGGGCTACAAGAGACCCAGTACTTC; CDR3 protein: CASSELAGGLQETQYF
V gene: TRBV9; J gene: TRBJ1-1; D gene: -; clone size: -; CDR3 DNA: TGTGCCAGCAGCGTTGATAGGGAAAGGAACACTGAAGCTTTCTTT; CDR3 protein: CASSVDRERNTEAFF
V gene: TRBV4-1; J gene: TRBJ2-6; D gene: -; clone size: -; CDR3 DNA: TGCGCCAGCAGCCAGGGGGGACTTCTGCTGTACTCTGGGGCCAACGTCCTGACTTTC; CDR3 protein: CASSQGGLLLYSGANVLTF
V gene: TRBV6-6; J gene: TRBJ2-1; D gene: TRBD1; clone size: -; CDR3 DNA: TGTGCCAGCAGCGGGACAGGCCCGCAGGATGAGCAGTTCTTC; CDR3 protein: CASSGTGPQDEQFF
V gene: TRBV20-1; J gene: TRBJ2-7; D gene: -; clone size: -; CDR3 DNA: TGCAGTGCTAGTGACGACTTCCGGGCAGGTTGGTTCCACGAGCAGTACTTC; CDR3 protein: CSASDDFRAGWFHEQYF
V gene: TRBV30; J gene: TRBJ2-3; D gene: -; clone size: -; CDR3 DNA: TGTGCTGGGGCAGGCCTTACAGATACGCAGTATTTT; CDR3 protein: CAGAGLTDTQYF
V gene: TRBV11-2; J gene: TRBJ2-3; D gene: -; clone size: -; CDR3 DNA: TGTGCCAGCAGCTTAGTCCGTTTAGATACGCAGTATTTT; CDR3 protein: CASSLVRLDTQYF
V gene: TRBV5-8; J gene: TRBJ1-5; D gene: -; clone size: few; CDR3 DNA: TGTGCCAGCAGCTCCACTCAGCCCCAGCATTTT; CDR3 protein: CASSSTQPQHF
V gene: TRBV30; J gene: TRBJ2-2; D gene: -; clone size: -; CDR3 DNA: TGTGCCTCAGGGGCGGCCGCGAACACCGGGGAGCTGTTTTTT; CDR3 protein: CASGAAANTGELFF
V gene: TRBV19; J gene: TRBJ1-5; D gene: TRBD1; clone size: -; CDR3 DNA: TGTGCCAGTAGTAATGACAGGGGACAGCCCCAGCATTTT; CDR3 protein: CASSNDRGQPQHF
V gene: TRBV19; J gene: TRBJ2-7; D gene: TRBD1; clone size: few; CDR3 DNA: TGTGCCAGTAAAAAGGGACAGGGGACAGCCTACGAGCAGTACTTC; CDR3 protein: CASKKGQGTAYEQYF
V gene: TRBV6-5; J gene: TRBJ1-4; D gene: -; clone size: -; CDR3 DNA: TGTGCCAGCAGGAGACAAGTCAATGAAAAACTGTTTTTT; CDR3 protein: CASRRQVNEKLFF
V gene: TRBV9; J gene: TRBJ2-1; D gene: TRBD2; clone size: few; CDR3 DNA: TGTGCCAGCAGCCTGCAGGGACTAGCGGGGGGATACGATGAGCAGTTCTTC; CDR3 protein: CASSLQGLAGGYDEQFF
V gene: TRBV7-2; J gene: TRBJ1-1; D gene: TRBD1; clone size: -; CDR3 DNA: TGTGCCAGCAGCTTACAGGGGGCGTACACTGAAGCTTTCTTT; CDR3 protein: CASSLQGAYTEAFF
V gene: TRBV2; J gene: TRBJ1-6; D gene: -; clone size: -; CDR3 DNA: TGTGCCAGCCGTCTTGTTGACAGTAGGAGAAATTCACCCCTCCACTTT; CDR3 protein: CASRLVDSRRNSPLHF
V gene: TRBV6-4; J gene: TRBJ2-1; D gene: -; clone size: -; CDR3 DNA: TGTGCCAGCAGTTGGGGCAGGGATGGTGAGCAGTTCTTC; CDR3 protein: CASSWGRDGEQFF
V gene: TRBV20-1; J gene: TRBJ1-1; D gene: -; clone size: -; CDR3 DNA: TGCAGTTGGAGGGGGAACACTGAAGCTTTCTTT; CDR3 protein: CSWRGNTEAFF
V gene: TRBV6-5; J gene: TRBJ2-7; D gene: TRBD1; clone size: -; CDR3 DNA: TGTGCCAGCAAAGGACAGGGGGGACCCTACGAGCAGTACTTC; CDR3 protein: CASKGQGGPYEQYF
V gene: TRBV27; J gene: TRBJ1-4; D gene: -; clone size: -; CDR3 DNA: TGTGCCAGCAGTTTGTTAGCGACAGGAGGTGGAAAACTGTTTTTT; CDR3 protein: CASSLLATGGGKLFF
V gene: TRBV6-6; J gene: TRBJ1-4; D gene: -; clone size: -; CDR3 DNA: TGTGCCAGCAAAGGAGGGACTAATGAAAAACTGTTTTTT; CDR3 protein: CASKGGTNEKLFF
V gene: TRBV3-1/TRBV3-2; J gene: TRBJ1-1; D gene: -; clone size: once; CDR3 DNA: TGTGCCAGCAGCCCAGTTGGCGCTGAAGCTTTCTTT; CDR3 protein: CASSPVGAEAFF
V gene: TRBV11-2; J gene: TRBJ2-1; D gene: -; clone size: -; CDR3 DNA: TGTGCCAGCAGCTTATCTATTGGGAATGAGCAGTTCTTC; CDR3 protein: CASSLSIGNEQFF
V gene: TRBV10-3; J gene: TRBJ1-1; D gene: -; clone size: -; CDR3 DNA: TGTGCCATCAGTGAGACGGGGTCGGACCACAACACTGAAGCTTTCTTT; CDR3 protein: CAISETGSDHNTEAFF
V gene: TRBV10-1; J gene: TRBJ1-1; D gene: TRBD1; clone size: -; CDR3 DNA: TGCGCCAGCAAGGAGGGGACAGGCCTAATGAACACTGAAGCTTTCTTT; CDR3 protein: CASKEGTGLMNTEAFF
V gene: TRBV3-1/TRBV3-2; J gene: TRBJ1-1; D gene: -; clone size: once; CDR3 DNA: TGTGCCAGCAGCCAAACGGAAGAAGCTTTCTTT; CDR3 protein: CASSQTEEAFF
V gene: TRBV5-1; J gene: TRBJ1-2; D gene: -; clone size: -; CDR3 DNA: TGCGCCAGCAGCCGGGAGGGGATACCAAACTATGGCTACACCTTC; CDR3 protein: CASSREGIPNYGYTF
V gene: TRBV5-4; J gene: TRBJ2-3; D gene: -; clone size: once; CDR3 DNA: TGTGCCAGCAGCTTGGATTGGGGGAGCACAGATACGCAGTATTTT; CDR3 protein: CASSLDWGSTDTQYF
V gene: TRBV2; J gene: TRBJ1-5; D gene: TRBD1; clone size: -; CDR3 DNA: TGTGCCAGCAGTACTACCGACAGGGGTGAGCCCCAGCATTTT; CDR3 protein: CASSTTDRGEPQHF
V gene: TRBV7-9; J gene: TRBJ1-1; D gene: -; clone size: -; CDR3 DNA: TGTGCCAGCAGCCCGGACAGCTACACTGAAGCTTTCTTT; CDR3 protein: CASSPDSYTEAFF
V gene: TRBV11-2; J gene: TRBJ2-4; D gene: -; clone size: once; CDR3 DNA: TGTGCCAGCAGTAAGGGACAATCCCAGAACATTCAGTACTTC; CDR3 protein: CASSKGQSQNIQYF
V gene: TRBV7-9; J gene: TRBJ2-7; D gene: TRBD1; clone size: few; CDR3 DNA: TGTGCCAGCAGCGGACAGGGCATCACCTACGAGCAGTACTTC; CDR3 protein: CASSGQGITYEQYF
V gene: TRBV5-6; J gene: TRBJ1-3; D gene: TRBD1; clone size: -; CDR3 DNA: TGTGCCAGCAGCTTGGGCAGGGGGTATGGAAACACCATATATTTT; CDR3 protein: CASSLGRGYGNTIYF
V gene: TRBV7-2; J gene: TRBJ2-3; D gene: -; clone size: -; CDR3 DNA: TGTGCCAGCAGCTTAATTAGGGCAGATACGCAGTATTTT; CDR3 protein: CASSLIRADTQYF
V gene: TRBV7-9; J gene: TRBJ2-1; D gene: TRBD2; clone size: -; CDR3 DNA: TGTGCCAGCAGCTTAGTAAGGACTAGCGGCTCCTACAATGAGCAGTTCTTC; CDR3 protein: CASSLVRTSGSYNEQFF
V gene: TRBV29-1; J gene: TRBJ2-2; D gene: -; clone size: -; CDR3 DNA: TGCAGCGTTTGGGGTTCGGGGTCGATCGGGGAGCTGTTTTTT; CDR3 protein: CSVWGSGSIGELFF
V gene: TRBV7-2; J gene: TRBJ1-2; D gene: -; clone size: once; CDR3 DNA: TGTGCCAGCAGCTACAGAGTTAACTATGGCTACACCTTC; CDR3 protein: CASSYRVNYGYTF
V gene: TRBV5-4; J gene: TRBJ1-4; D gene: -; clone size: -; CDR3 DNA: TGTGCCAGCTCTAAAAATAGTAATGAAAAACTGTTTTTT; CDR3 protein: CASSKNSNEKLFF
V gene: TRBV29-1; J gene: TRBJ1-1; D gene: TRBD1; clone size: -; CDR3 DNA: TGCAGCTATGAAGGCCAGGGGGATCGAGCTTTCTTT; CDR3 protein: CSYEGQGDRAFF
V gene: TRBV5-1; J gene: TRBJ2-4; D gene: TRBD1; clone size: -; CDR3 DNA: TGCGCCAGCAGCGTGGGACAGTTCGAATCTCCCAAAAACATTCAGTACTTC; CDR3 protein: CASSVGQFESPKNIQYF
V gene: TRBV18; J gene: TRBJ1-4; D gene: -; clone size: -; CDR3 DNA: TGTGCCAGCTCACCACGCGGCCCCTCTAATGAAAAACTGTTTTTT; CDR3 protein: CASSPRGPSNEKLFF